Each of the 12 T cell receptor beta chains below was sequenced from the same sample in a study of identical twins' blood T cells. TCRdb re-called the 5' RACE reads through MiXCR, storing one row per CDR3 protein. The sample has 400,000 or so distinct CDR3 sequences, approximately 30% seen once. What was sequenced was PBMCs. The receptors originated from a woman aged 18-55 years in good health.

This clonotype was picked up many times. The V gene is TRBV6-6, the J gene TRBJ1-6; D is undetermined. The V and J ends lost 7 bases and 5 bases respectively, with 12 bases between them. The germline CDR1 and CDR2 sequences are MNHNY and SVGAGI (reference sequence). CDR3 size: 14 residues. CDR3 in DNA: TGTGCCAGCAAATACGGGAGTAATAATTCACCCCTCCACTTT. This codes for CASKYGSNNSPLHF.

In regard to this clonotype: The conserved phenylalanine or tryptophan normally closing the CDR3 is absent here, so this likely arose from a read error. This chain connects TRBV29-1 to TRBJ1-1; no firm D call. This CDR3 is 13 amino acids long. The germline V gene has CDR1 SQVTM and CDR2 ANQGSEA. V was pared by 4 bases and J by 1 base, with 10 bases between. The DNA of the CDR3 is TGCAGCGTTGCCCCAAAGGGGAACACTGAAGCTTTCTCA. Its translation is CSVAPKGNTEAFS.

The CDR3 reads CASSPRTGPNYGYTF. The CDR3 nucleotides read TGCGCCAGCAGCCCGAGGACAGGGCCTAACTATGGCTACACCTTC. The chain employs TRBV5-1 and TRBJ1-2; 8 bases fit TRBD1. CDR1 and CDR2 (germline): SGHRS, YFSETQ. The CDR3 runs 15 residues. The V gene end was trimmed by 4 bases and the J gene end by 0 bases; junction bases not matched to a gene: 5.

This clonotype was counted a few times. The chain is built from TRBV2 and TRBJ2-1; D ambiguous. The CDR3 contains 12 residues. V lost 5 bases and J lost 6, with 8 bases in between. Germline lookup yields CDR1 SNHLY and CDR2 FYNNEI. Written as DNA, the CDR3 is TGTGCCAGCAGTTACACAATCAATGAGCAGTTCTTC. Its translation is CASSYTINEQFF.

This clonotype has a handful of counts. The chain carries TRBV4-1 and TRBJ2-3; 7 positions agree with TRBD2. The CDR3 sequence is 16 residues long. Trimming at V came to 2 bases and at J to 1 base, leaving 6 bases not matched to a gene. CDR1 is MGHRA, CDR2 YSYEKL, per germline. The CDR3 here is CASSQRAGRGTDTQYF. As DNA, the CDR3 is TGCGCCAGCAGCCAACGAGCGGGGCGTGGCACAGATACGCAGTATTTT.

This clonotype was observed a handful of times. This sequence joins TRBV7-9 and TRBJ1-1; D is undetermined. This CDR3 is 13 amino acids long. The germline V and J ends were trimmed by 3 bases and 6 bases, with 11 bases remaining between them. Germline-derived CDR1 and CDR2 are SEHNR and FQNEAQ (reference sequence). The CDR3 nucleotides are TGTGCCAGCAGCTTCGGAACGCACGCTGAAGCTTTCTTT. As protein: CASSFGTHAEAFF.

Note on this clonotype: An end of the junction differs from the germline gene, which may be a read error. This rearrangement joins TRBV12-3 or TRBV12-4 to TRBJ1-6, with a tentative D call TRBD1 (5 bases). The CDR3 length is 17 residues. The CDR3 nucleotides read TGTGCCAGCAGTCCCGACCAGGGATTATCCTATAATTCACCCCCCCACTTT. Protein product: CASSPDQGLSYNSPPHF.

This CDR3 reads CSARGGLAATDTQYF. CDR3 sequence (DNA): TGCAGTGCTAGAGGCGGACTAGCGGCCACAGATACGCAGTATTTT. This rearrangement joins TRBV20-1 to TRBJ2-3; 10 nucleotides agree with TRBD2. The germline gives CDR1 DFQATT, CDR2 SNEGSKA (reference sequence). J lost 2 bases, V lost 1 base, and 3 bases had no gene match. The length of the CDR3 is 15 residues.

J is TRBJ2-2 and V is TRBV19, with 12 nucleotides matching TRBD2. There are 15 residues in the CDR3. V lost 10 bases and J lost 3; bases outside the gene matches: 6. CDR1 and CDR2 (germline): LNHDA, SQIVND (reference sequence). The CDR3 reads CANTRTSGDTGELFF. The CDR3 DNA reads TGTGCCAATACCAGGACTAGCGGGGACACCGGGGAGCTGTTTTTT.

The chain links TRBV10-3 to TRBJ1-1; D call uncertain. The CDR3 extends over 12 amino acids. The ends were cut back, 6 bases at V and 7 bases at J, with 12 bases in the middle. Germline values: CDR1 ENHRY, CDR2 SYGVKD. The CDR3 sequence is CAIREKEYEAFF. The CDR3 coding sequence is TGTGCCATCAGAGAGAAGGAATATGAAGCTTTCTTT.

V gene TRBV7-2 combines with J gene TRBJ2-3, with D unclear. The V end lost 4 bases, the J end lost 4 bases, and 9 bases lay between the germline ends. The CDR3 has 13 residues. Germline CDR1 is SGHTA and CDR2 is FQGNSA. The CDR3 is CASSSSRPDTQYF. DNA for the CDR3: TGTGCCAGCAGCTCGTCTAGACCAGATACGCAGTATTTT.

The chain combines TRBV9 with TRBJ1-4, with TRBD1 as a possible D gene (6 bases). Deletions cut 0 bases from V and 7 bases from J, with 13 bases between. The CDR3 is 15 residues long. Germline V lookup: CDR1 SGDLS, CDR2 YYNGEE. Written as DNA, the CDR3 is TGTGCCAGCAGCGTAGCGGCCGGGGGCTCTGAAAAACTGTTTTTT. This translates into CASSVAAGGSEKLFF.